The 5 T cell receptor beta chains below were found in one sample sequenced in a study of blood T cell repertoires in COVID-19. Using immunoSEQ multiplex PCR, the repertoire was profiled, and TCRdb retains in-frame clones only, with some absent. This sample carries more than 350,000 clones, roughly 89% of them seen once, and the ten largest clones take approximately 9.3%. Sequenced: PBMCs or T cells enriched from blood (not recorded which). All receptors come from a woman in her forties or fifties who had recovered from COVID-19.

This rearrangement joins TRBV30 to TRBJ2-7; TRBD2 matches 11 bases. Trimming at V came to 4 bases and at J to 6 bases, leaving 8 bases not matched to a gene. The CDR3 length is 14 residues. Germline V gene sequence: CDR1 GTSNPN, CDR2 SVGIG (reference sequence). CDR3 loop: CAWTATSGAAEQYF. DNA of the CDR3: TGTGCCTGGACCGCGACTAGCGGGGCCGCCGAGCAGTACTTC.

This chain uses TRBV9 with TRBJ2-2; D is ambiguous. This CDR3 has 14 residues. Per the germline V gene, CDR1 is SGDLS and CDR2 is YYNGEE. The ends were cut back, 0 bases at V and 6 bases at J, with 9 bases in the middle. The CDR3 is CASSVDPMSGELFF. CDR3 bases: TGTGCCAGCAGCGTAGATCCCATGTCCGGGGAGCTGTTTTTT.

This chain connects TRBV27 to TRBJ1-1, with D maybe TRBD1 (6 bases). Germline CDR1 and CDR2: MNHEY and SMNVEV (reference sequence). Trimming pared 6 bases from V and 1 base from J, leaving 15 bases between. This CDR3 comprises 15 residues. The CDR3 loop reads CASSSGQWGNTEAFF. The CDR3 DNA follows: TGTGCCAGCAGCTCCGGACAGTGGGGGAACACTGAAGCTTTCTTT.

This clone was found a few times. The chain is built from TRBV2 and TRBJ1-5, with 10 positions matching TRBD1. With V trimmed by 8 bases and J by 0 bases, 4 bases remained unmatched. Per the germline V gene, CDR1 is SNHLY and CDR2 is FYNNEI. This CDR3 has 15 residues. CDR3 sequence (DNA): TGTGCCAGCTGTGGGGACAGGGGTAGCAATCAGCCCCAGCATTTT. This translates into CASCGDRGSNQPQHF.

The chain combines TRBV18 with TRBJ2-7, with 11 bases matching TRBD1. This CDR3 has 14 amino acids. Germline trimming cut 5 bases from V and 3 bases from J; bases unmatched to any gene: 3. Germline assignment: CDR1 KGHSH and CDR2 LQKENI. The CDR3, as DNA: TGTGCCAGCTCATCGGGACAGGGGGGCTACGAGCAGTACTTC. It encodes CASSSGQGGYEQYF.